This T cell receptor beta chain was profiled in a study of blood T cells in healthy people across ages. Primers used in a second PCR of roughly 6 to 12 cycles were a sample-barcoded 5' primer and a J-beta primer mix. TCRdb redid the calling of the 5' RACE reads with MiXCR, one entry per CDR3 protein. The repertoire holds 1.2 million to 1.5 million distinct CDR3 sequences, with roughly 40% as singletons. This CDR3 is built from 15 residues. Germline V gene lookup returns CDR1 SGHTA and CDR2 FQGNSA. The J segment lost 5 bases and the V segment lost 1 base, leaving 7 bases of the junction unmatched. The source is a woman in her late teens or twenties in good health. Material: blood. The rearrangement links TRBV7-2 to TRBJ2-5; 7 bases map to TRBD2. CDR3 sequence reads: CASSLESSGHETQYF. As DNA, the CDR3 is TGTGCCAGCAGCTTAGAATCTAGCGGACACGAGACCCAGTACTTC. The full variable domain, rest sourced from reference TRBV7-2 and TRBJ2-5, is GAGVSQSPSNKVTEKGKDVELRCDPISGHTALYWYRQSLGQGLEFLIYFQGNSAPDKSGLPSDRFSAERTGGSVSTLTIQRTQQEDSAVYLCASSLESSGHETQYFGPGTRLLVL.